This TCR beta chain appears in the sequencing data of a study of T cells after posttransplantation cyclophosphamide. Points from the study as a whole: Blood and skin or GI T cell repertoires showed limited TRB overlap.

Regarding this clone: The antigen is unknown.

Cells defined as naive were viable CD3+CD4+ or CD3+CD8+ and CCR7+CD45RA+CD45RO-CD95-CD27+CD28+. Using immunoSEQ multiplex PCR, the repertoire was profiled, and TCRdb retains in-frame clones only, with some absent. The table has roughly 30,000 clones, 90% to 95% seen once. The material sequenced was naive CD4+ T cells sorted from PBMCs. This TCR came from a woman aged 60-75 years in good health, CMV-negative, and a related stem cell transplant donor.

The CDR3 region is CASSYDRGDTQYF. DNA for the CDR3: TGTGCCAGCAGTTACGACAGGGGAGATACGCAGTATTTT. The rearrangement uses TRBV6-5 and TRBJ2-3; the match to TRBD1 covers 8 bases. The CDR3 loop spans 13 amino acids. Germline lookup yields CDR1 MNHEY and CDR2 SVGAGI. Trimming at V came to 2 bases and at J to 5 bases, leaving 0 bases not matched to a gene.